The following is a T cell receptor (beta chain) sequence with its context. Its specific antigen is unknown. No much larger clonotype is one base removed from it; base qualities were not supplied. The sample is drawn from a study of T cell repertoires in cytomegalovirus infection (dated by TCRdb to between 2018 and 2021). About the study as a whole: The peptide stimulations were aimed at well-studied HLA-B-restricted epitopes as well as recently identified HLA-C-restricted CMV epitopes, whose presentation resists viral immunomodulation. Donor HLA type was relevant to the analysis, because carriage of CMV infection together with the matching HLA type was indicated by public TCR beta signatures. Study-wide conclusions, independent of this receptor: Cumulative frequency of public TCR beta family members discriminated carriers of CMV infection plus the relevant HLA type in this cohort and an independent approximately 350-donor cohort. In the ex vivo response, HLA-C-restricted CMV-specific TCR beta clonotypes were dominant, and in two of eight donors the single most frequent clonotype came from this HLA-C-restricted group.

V has 2 bases trimmed and J has 3 bases trimmed; junction bases matching no gene number 7. The CDR1 and CDR2 encoded by the germline V gene are LGHNA and YSLEER. Measured from the cysteine to the phenylalanine, the CDR3 is 17 residues long. Solely the CDR3 DNA is kept, with 51 bases framed from the first base. Read against the paper, the sample's treatment or condition label means: in vitro stimulation with specific CMV peptide epitopes to enrich CMV-specific T cells. The listed sequencing device is Illumina HiSeq 1500. Clones were called with MiXCR by TCRdb after fastp trimmed the public reads at Q25, and only in-frame beta chains were retained. Entries are consolidated by CDR3 protein sequence, retaining the most common genes and DNA. In all, the sample holds approximately 990,000 distinct CDR3 sequences, and roughly 30% of those were seen once. The ten largest make up over 10% of the sample.

Sequences were derived from cultured CD8+ T cells from PBMCs, sampled from culture after CMV antigen stimulation. The TCR sequence derives from a human donor in good health (CMV status not recorded). Some clones in this sample may be carry-over from other donors' samples. The chain couples TRBV4-3 to TRBJ2-1, and TRBD1 matches 10 of the central bases. CDR3 reads: CASSQTSGDRGYNEQFF. DNA sequence: TGCGCCAGCAGCCAAACCTCGGGGGACAGGGGCTACAATGAGCAGTTCTTC.